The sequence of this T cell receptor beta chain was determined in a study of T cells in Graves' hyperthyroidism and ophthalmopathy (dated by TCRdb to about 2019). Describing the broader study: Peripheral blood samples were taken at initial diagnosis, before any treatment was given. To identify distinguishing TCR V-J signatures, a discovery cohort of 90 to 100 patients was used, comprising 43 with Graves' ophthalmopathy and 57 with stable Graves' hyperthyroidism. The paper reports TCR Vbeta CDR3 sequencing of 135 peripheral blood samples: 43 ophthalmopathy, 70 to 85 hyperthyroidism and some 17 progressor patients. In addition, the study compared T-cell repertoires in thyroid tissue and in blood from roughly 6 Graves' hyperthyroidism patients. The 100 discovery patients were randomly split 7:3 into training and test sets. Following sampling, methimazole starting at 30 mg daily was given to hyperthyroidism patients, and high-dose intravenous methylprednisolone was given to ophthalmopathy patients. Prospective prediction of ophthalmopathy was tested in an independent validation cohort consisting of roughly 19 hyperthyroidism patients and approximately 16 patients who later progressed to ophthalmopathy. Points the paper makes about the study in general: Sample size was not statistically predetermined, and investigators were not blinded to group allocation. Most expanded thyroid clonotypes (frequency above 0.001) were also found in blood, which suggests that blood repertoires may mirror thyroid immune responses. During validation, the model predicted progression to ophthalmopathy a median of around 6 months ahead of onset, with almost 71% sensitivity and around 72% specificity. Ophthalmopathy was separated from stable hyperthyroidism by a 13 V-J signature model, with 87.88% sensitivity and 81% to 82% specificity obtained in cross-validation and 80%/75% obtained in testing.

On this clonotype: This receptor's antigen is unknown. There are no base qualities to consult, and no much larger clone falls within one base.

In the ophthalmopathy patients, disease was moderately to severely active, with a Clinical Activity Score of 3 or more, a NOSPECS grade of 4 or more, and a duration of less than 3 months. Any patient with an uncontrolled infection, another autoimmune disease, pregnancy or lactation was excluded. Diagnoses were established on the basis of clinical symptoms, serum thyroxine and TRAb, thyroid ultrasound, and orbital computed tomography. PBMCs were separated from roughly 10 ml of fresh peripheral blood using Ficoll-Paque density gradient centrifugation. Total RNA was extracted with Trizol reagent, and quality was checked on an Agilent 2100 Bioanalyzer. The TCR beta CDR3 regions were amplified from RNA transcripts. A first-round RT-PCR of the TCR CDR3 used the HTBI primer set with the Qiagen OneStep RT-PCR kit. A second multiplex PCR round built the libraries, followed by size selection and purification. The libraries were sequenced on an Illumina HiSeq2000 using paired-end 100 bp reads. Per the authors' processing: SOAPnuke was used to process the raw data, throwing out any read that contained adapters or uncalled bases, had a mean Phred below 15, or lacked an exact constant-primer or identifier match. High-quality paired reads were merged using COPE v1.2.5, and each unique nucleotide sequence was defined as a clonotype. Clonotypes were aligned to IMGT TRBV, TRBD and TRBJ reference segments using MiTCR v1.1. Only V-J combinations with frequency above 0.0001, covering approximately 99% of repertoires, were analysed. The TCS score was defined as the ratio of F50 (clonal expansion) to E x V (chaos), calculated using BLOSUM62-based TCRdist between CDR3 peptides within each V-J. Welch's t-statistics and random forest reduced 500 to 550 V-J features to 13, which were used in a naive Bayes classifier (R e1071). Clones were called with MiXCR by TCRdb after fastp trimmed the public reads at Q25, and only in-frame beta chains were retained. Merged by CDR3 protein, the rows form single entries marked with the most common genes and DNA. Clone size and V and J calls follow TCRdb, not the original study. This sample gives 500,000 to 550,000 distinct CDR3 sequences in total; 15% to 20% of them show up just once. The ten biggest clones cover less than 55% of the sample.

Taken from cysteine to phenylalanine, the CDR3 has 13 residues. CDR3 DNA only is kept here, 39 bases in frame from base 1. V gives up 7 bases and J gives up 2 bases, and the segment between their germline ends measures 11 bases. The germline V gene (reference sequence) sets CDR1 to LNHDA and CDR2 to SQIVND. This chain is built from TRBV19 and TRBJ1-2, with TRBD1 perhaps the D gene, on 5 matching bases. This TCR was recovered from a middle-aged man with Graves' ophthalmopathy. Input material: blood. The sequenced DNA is TGTGCCAGTACGCCGGGACTGAACTATGGCTACACCTTC. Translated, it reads CASTPGLNYGYTF.